The 16 T cell receptor beta chains given below trace back to one sample, sequenced in a study of blood T cells in healthy people across ages. The use of a sample-barcoded 5' primer and a J-beta primer mix characterized a second PCR of about 6 to 11 cycles. TCRdb passed the 5' RACE reads through MiXCR, listing each CDR3 protein once. Found here are 1.5 million to 2 million distinct CDR3 sequences, over 25% of them singletons; the top ten hold more than 6%. Sequences were obtained from blood. The receptor set was obtained from a woman aged 25-40 years in good health.

CDR3 sequence: CASSRSGTGTNEQFF. The DNA of the CDR3 is TGTGCCAGCAGCCGATCCGGGACAGGGACGAATGAGCAGTTCTTC. This chain links TRBV12-3 or TRBV12-4 with TRBJ2-1; 9 nucleotides match TRBD1. V was clipped by 6 bases and J by 7 bases; unmatched bases: 10. The CDR3 is 15 residues long.

This clonotype was seen a handful of times. The J gene is TRBJ2-3, the V gene TRBV12-5; TRBD1 might be the D (5 bases). CDR1 LGHNT and CDR2 FRNRAP come from the germline V gene. The CDR3 is 13 amino acids. V lost 5 bases and J lost 3, with 9 bases in between. CDR3 nucleotides: TGTGCTAGTGGTCCTGACAGAACAGATACGCAGTATTTT. It codes for CASGPDRTDTQYF.

This clonotype was seen a few times. The CDR3 sequence is CSARAREGEDTEAFF. The DNA of the CDR3 is TGCAGTGCTAGAGCCAGGGAGGGAGAAGACACTGAAGCTTTCTTT. The chain has TRBV20-1 and TRBJ1-1; perhaps TRBD1 as D (5 bases). The V gene's germline CDR1 is DFQATT and CDR2 SNEGSKA (reference sequence). The CDR3 loop spans 15 amino acids. V dropped 1 base and J dropped 3 bases, with 15 bases sitting between them.

This clonotype has only a few counts. This chain joins TRBV7-8 and TRBJ2-7, with 8 bases identical to TRBD2. The CDR3 loop spans 15 amino acids. V gave up 1 base and J gave up 3 bases; unmatched junction bases: 5. Per the germline V gene, CDR1 is SGHVS and CDR2 is FQNEAQ. CDR3 sequence: CASSLDREGLYEQYF. CDR3 sequence (DNA): TGTGCCAGCAGCTTAGATCGGGAGGGCCTCTACGAGCAGTACTTC.

This clonotype was found a few times. The chain uses TRBV6-1 and TRBJ2-7; 8 bases agree with TRBD1. The CDR3 has 14 amino acids. Germline V CDR1 and CDR2: MNHNS, SASEGT. Trimming took 10 bases from V and 3 from J; bases not matched to a gene: 11. In nucleotides, the CDR3 is TGTGCCACCAGCCGGACAGGGCCAAACTACGAGCAGTACTTC. It is translated as CATSRTGPNYEQYF.

This clonotype has at least ten counts. The V call is TRBV5-1, the J call TRBJ2-7; D is unresolved. The CDR3 is 14 residues long. Looked up from germline, CDR1 is SGHRS and CDR2 is YFSETQ. V gave up 4 bases and J gave up 0 bases, with 11 bases separating them. The chain's CDR3 is CASSPRGLSYEQYF. In DNA form, the CDR3 reads TGCGCCAGCAGCCCCCGAGGTCTCTCCTACGAGCAGTACTTC.

This clonotype was seen only a few times. The chain joins TRBV11-2 to TRBJ1-2, with D hard to call. The CDR3 has 14 amino acids. Germline lookup yields CDR1 SGHAT and CDR2 FQNNGV. V was cut by 1 base and J by 7 bases, with 13 bases left in between. For the CDR3, the DNA is TGTGCCAGCAGCTTAGGACTGGCAGACTCTGGCTACACCTTC. It encodes CASSLGLADSGYTF. Using reference TRBV11-2 and TRBJ1-2 for the parts outside the CDR3, the full variable domain is EAGVAQSPRYKIIEKRQSVAFWCNPISGHATLYWYQQILGQGPKLLIQFQNNGVVDDSQLPKDRFSAERLKGVDSTLKIQPAKLEDSAVYLCASSLGLADSGYTFGSGTRLTVV.

This clonotype was counted a few times. One junction end disagrees with the germline gene, perhaps due to a read error. The V call is TRBV12-3 or TRBV12-4, the J call TRBJ2-7; 11 nucleotides match TRBD2. This CDR3 is 14 amino acids long. Here the CDR3 reads CTSSLLAGDYEQYF. CDR3 DNA sequence: TGTACCAGCAGTCTACTAGCGGGGGACTACGAGCAGTACTTC.

This clonotype came up a few times. The chain combines TRBV20-1 with TRBJ2-2; D is unclear. Per the germline V gene, CDR1 is DFQATT and CDR2 is SNEGSKA (reference sequence). The CDR3 totals 13 residues. Trimming removed 0 bases from V and 3 bases from J, with 5 bases in between. CDR3 sequence (DNA): TGCAGTGCTAGAGAACTGGACACCGGGGAGCTGTTTTTT. Translation: CSARELDTGELFF.

This clonotype was counted many times. The rearrangement joins TRBV12-3 or TRBV12-4 to TRBJ2-1; no reliable D call. Trimming left V 6 bases short and J 8 bases short, with 11 bases between. The CDR3 has 12 amino acids. CDR3 region: CASSQRWDEQFF. The CDR3 nucleotides read TGTGCCAGCAGCCAGAGGTGGGATGAGCAGTTCTTC.

The chain couples TRBV3-1 to TRBJ2-7; 7 bases are shared with TRBD2. The CDR3 is 17 amino acids. V lost 6 bases, J lost 0 bases, and 14 bases stayed unmatched. Looked up from germline, CDR1 is LGHDT and CDR2 is YNNKEL (reference sequence). DNA of the CDR3: TGTGCCAGCAGACAAACCTTGGGGAGCGGGAACTCCTACGAGCAGTACTTC. Its translation is CASRQTLGSGNSYEQYF.

This chain links TRBV18 with TRBJ2-2, with D possibly being TRBD2 (6 bases). CDR3 length: 15 amino acids. Trimming took 4 bases from V and 2 from J, leaving 11 bases between them. Germline V gene data show CDR1 as KGHSH and CDR2 as LQKENI. In DNA, the CDR3 is TGTGCCAGCTCACAGCGGGCGGAAAACACCGGGGAGCTGTTTTTT. It codes for CASSQRAENTGELFF.

About this clonotype itself: A read error may be the cause here, since a much bigger clone is one base away. The chain couples TRBV9 to TRBJ2-7; D may be TRBD2 (5 bases). Germline CDR1 SGDLS, CDR2 YYNGEE. V was pared by 0 bases and J by 2 bases, with 9 bases between. The CDR3 sequence is 14 residues long. Written as DNA, the CDR3 is TGTGCCAGCAGCGTAGGAGCCGGGACCTACGAGCAGTACTTC. Translated: CASSVGAGTYEQYF.

V usage is TRBV4-2 and J usage is TRBJ2-1; 8 bases line up with TRBD2. Germline assignment: CDR1 LGHNA and CDR2 YNFKEQ. The CDR3 length is 15 residues. V shed 0 bases and J 6 bases; nucleotides not matched to a gene: 4. CDR3 protein: CASSQESGGVNEQFF. The CDR3 nucleotides read TGTGCCAGCAGCCAAGAAAGCGGGGGAGTCAATGAGCAGTTCTTC.

This clonotype occurred a few times. This chain connects TRBV29-1 to TRBJ2-1; D possibly matches TRBD1 or TRBD2 (5 bases each). The CDR3 is made up of 15 amino acids. Trimming cost V 4 bases and J 7 bases, with 20 bases left between them. The germline V gene has CDR1 SQVTM and CDR2 ANQGSEA. CDR3 bases: TGCAGCGTTGTGGGGGTTGGTCGGCAAAGAAATGAGCAGTTCTTC. Encoded protein: CSVVGVGRQRNEQFF.

The V gene is TRBV7-6, the J gene TRBJ1-3, with 8 bases aligning to TRBD1. This CDR3 region has 16 residues. In germline, CDR1 is SGHVS, CDR2 FNYEAQ. V trimming: 5 bases; J trimming: 3 bases; junction bases outside the gene matches: 9. The CDR3 DNA is TGTGCCAGCAGCGCGTATGAGACAGGGGATGGAAACACCATATATTTT. Protein product: CASSAYETGDGNTIYF.